This entry lists 27 T cell receptor beta chains sequenced from one sample in a study of TIL therapy for anti-PD-1-resistant metastatic lung cancer. Specified time point: pre-treatment sample, taken before nivolumab and TIL therapy. Most excised metastases sampled were pleural nodules or supraclavicular lymph nodes. The immunoSEQ assay was v3. The table came from immunoSEQ multiplex PCR; TCRdb's copy has only in-frame clones and leaves some out. The sample holds under 8,000 clones, roughly 64% seen once. The sample here was tumor tissue, taken at baseline. All receptors derive from a person between 25 and 80 years old with non-small cell lung cancer.

J is TRBJ2-3 and V is TRBV7-2; TRBD1 matches at 8 bases. V lost 1 base and J lost 6; bases outside the gene matches: 6. CDR1 is SGHTA and CDR2 is FQGNSA in the germline V gene. The CDR3 spans 15 residues. Here the CDR3 DNA reads TGTGCCAGCAGCTTAGAGGACAGGGCGAAGGATACGCAGTATTTT. Translation gives CASSLEDRAKDTQYF.

The chain uses TRBV2 and TRBJ1-4; maybe TRBD1 (6 bases). CDR1 SNHLY and CDR2 FYNNEI come from the germline V gene. V was trimmed by 6 bases and J by 0 bases, leaving 11 bases between them. The CDR3 totals 15 residues. The chain's CDR3 is CASSRGGSTNEKLFF. For the CDR3, the DNA is TGTGCCAGCAGCCGAGGGGGGTCAACTAATGAAAAACTGTTTTTT.

The gene calls are TRBV6-4 and TRBJ2-2; D not resolved. Trimming cost V 4 bases and J 4 bases, with 10 bases left between them. This CDR3 region has 14 residues. Looked up from germline, CDR1 is MRHNA and CDR2 is SNTAGT. The CDR3 region has the DNA TGTGCCAGCAGTGCCTTCGACTCCACCGGGGAGCTGTTTTTT. Amino acids: CASSAFDSTGELFF.

This sequence joins TRBV9 and TRBJ1-2; 8 positions match TRBD1. V dropped 3 bases and J dropped 8; count of bases not matched to a gene: 9. CDR1 and CDR2 (germline): SGDLS, YYNGEE. This CDR3 contains 14 residues. CDR3 sequence reads: CASSATRQGYGYTF. CDR3 nucleotides: TGTGCCAGCAGCGCGACCCGACAGGGGTACGGCTACACCTTC.

By sample share, this clone is medium-sized. The chain employs TRBV10-3 and TRBJ1-1; 10 bases match TRBD1. Losses at the gene ends were 10 bases for V and 0 bases for J; bases not matched to a gene: 5. There are 14 residues in the CDR3. CDR1 and CDR2 (germline): ENHRY, SYGVKD. The CDR3 loop is CATSDRGMNTEAFF. The CDR3 region has the DNA TGTGCCACCTCGGACAGGGGGATGAACACTGAAGCTTTCTTT.

This chain uses TRBV5-1 with TRBJ2-1; D is unresolved. Germline V gives CDR1 SGHRS, CDR2 YFSETQ. The V and J ends lost 2 bases and 10 bases respectively, with 7 bases between them. The CDR3 consists of 11 residues. The CDR3 coding sequence is TGCGCCAGCAGCTTTAAGGAGGAGCAGTTCTTC. Translation: CASSFKEEQFF.

The chain uses TRBV5-5 and TRBJ1-1; D may be TRBD1 (6 bases). Trimming stripped 4 bases from V and 0 bases from J, with 10 bases between. The germline V gene encodes CDR1 SGHKS and CDR2 YYEKEE (reference sequence). The CDR3 runs to 14 residues. The CDR3 is CASSPGGMNTEAFF. The DNA of the CDR3 is TGTGCCAGCAGCCCCGGGGGCATGAACACTGAAGCTTTCTTT.

By sample fraction, this clone is large. The rearrangement joins TRBV2 to TRBJ2-1, with 7 bases identical to TRBD1. The V and J ends lost 4 bases and 5 bases, in that order; junction bases with no gene match: 8. CDR1 is SNHLY and CDR2 is FYNNEI in the germline V gene. The length of the CDR3 is 15 residues. This CDR3 reads CASSAPGTDDNEQFF. As DNA, the CDR3 is TGTGCCAGCAGTGCCCCCGGGACAGACGACAATGAGCAGTTCTTC. The full variable domain, rest sourced from reference TRBV2 and TRBJ2-1, is EPEVTQTPSHQVTQMGQEVILRCVPISNHLYFYWYRQILGQKVEFLVSFYNNEISEKSEIFDDQFSVERPDGSNFTLKIRSTKLEDSAMYFCASSAPGTDDNEQFFGPGTRLTVL.

The chain couples TRBV29-1 to TRBJ2-3; TRBD1 agrees at 8 bases. CDR1 and CDR2 from the germline V gene are SQVTM and ANQGSEA. CDR3 size: 12 residues. V lost 5 bases, J lost 3 bases, and 1 base stayed unmatched. In nucleotides, the CDR3 is TGCAGCGTTCAGGGGGCGACAGATACGCAGTATTTT. This sequence encodes CSVQGATDTQYF.

The chain couples TRBV7-9 to TRBJ2-1; 11 bases map to TRBD2. CDR1 SEHNR and CDR2 FQNEAQ come from the germline V gene (reference sequence). The V segment lost 6 bases and the J segment 5 bases; nucleotides outside the gene matches: 6. The CDR3 runs 15 residues. CDR3 region: CASRSGTSGHNEQFF. CDR3 DNA sequence: TGTGCCAGCAGGTCCGGGACTAGCGGCCACAATGAGCAGTTCTTC.

The rearrangement uses TRBV4-3 and TRBJ2-2; possibly TRBD1 for D (5 bases). This CDR3 spans 14 amino acids. V was trimmed by 0 bases and J by 6 bases, leaving 8 bases between them. The germline V gene encodes CDR1 LGHNA and CDR2 YSLEER. CDR3 amino acids: CASSQDKGAGELFF. CDR3 in DNA: TGCGCCAGCAGCCAAGATAAAGGGGCCGGGGAGCTGTTTTTT.

The chain couples TRBV9 to TRBJ1-3; D remains unclear. Germline CDR1 reads SGDLS; CDR2 reads YYNGEE. Trimming shortened V by 0 bases and J by 1 base, and 14 bases separated the two germline ends. The CDR3 runs 17 residues. CDR3 bases: TGTGCCAGCAGCGTAGAACAACACAGCTCATCTGGAAACACCATATATTTT. The encoded protein is CASSVEQHSSSGNTIYF. Using reference TRBV9 and TRBJ1-3 for the parts outside the CDR3, the full variable domain is DSGVTQTPKHLITATGQRVTLRCSPRSGDLSVYWYQQSLDQGLQFLIQYYNGEERAKGNILERFSAQQFPDLHSELNLSSLELGDSALYFCASSVEQHSSSGNTIYFGEGSWLTVV.

The chain carries TRBV18 and TRBJ1-5; tentatively, D is TRBD1 (5 bases). The V gene's germline CDR1 is KGHSH and CDR2 LQKENI. The CDR3 consists of 15 residues. Trimming shortened V by 0 bases and J by 7 bases, and 13 bases separated the two germline ends. The CDR3 nucleotides are TGTGCCAGCTCACCACCGTCGGGGGAAGGGCAGCCCCAGCATTTT. Its protein product is CASSPPSGEGQPQHF. Full variable domain (rest looked up from reference TRBV18 and TRBJ1-5): NAGVMQNPRHLVRRRGQEARLRCSPMKGHSHVYWYRQLPEEGLKFMVYLQKENIIDESGMPKERFSAEFPKEGPSILRIQQVVRGDSAAYFCASSPPSGEGQPQHFGDGTRLSIL.

The table lists this clone with a few counts. The rearrangement links TRBV20-1 to TRBJ2-7; D remains unclear. Trimming shortened V by 3 bases and J by 2 bases, and 8 bases separated the two germline ends. Germline V gene data show CDR1 as DFQATT and CDR2 as SNEGSKA (reference sequence). The CDR3 has 12 amino acids. CDR3 in amino acids: CSASRQAYEQYF. DNA of the CDR3: TGCAGTGCTAGTCGGCAGGCCTACGAGCAGTACTTC.

The V call is TRBV7-2, the J call TRBJ1-5; tentative D call: TRBD1 (5 bases). The CDR3 runs 16 residues. Germline lookup yields CDR1 SGHTA and CDR2 FQGNSA. With 1 base removed from V and 3 bases from J, the gap between germline ends came to 13 bases. The CDR3 region is CASSLVGGGSNQPQHF. DNA for the CDR3: TGTGCCAGCAGCTTAGTGGGGGGGGGATCCAATCAGCCCCAGCATTTT. Full variable domain (rest looked up from reference TRBV7-2 and TRBJ1-5): GAGVSQSPSNKVTEKGKDVELRCDPISGHTALYWYRQSLGQGLEFLIYFQGNSAPDKSGLPSDRFSAERTGGSVSTLTIQRTQQEDSAVYLCASSLVGGGSNQPQHFGDGTRLSIL.

The chain is built from TRBV7-2 and TRBJ1-1; 8 bases are shared with TRBD1. In germline, CDR1 is SGHTA, CDR2 FQGNSA. V gave up 4 bases and J gave up 4 bases; unmatched junction bases: 5. The CDR3 consists of 14 residues. As DNA, the CDR3 is TGTGCCAGCAGCTCAAAAGGACAGGGCACTGAAGCTTTCTTT. Protein: CASSSKGQGTEAFF.

This clone was found a few times. This chain connects TRBV5-1 to TRBJ1-2; D remains unclear. Germline CDR1 is SGHRS and CDR2 is YFSETQ. V lost 5 bases, J lost 8 bases, and 16 bases lay in between. This CDR3 contains 13 residues. DNA of the CDR3: TGCGCCAGCAGAGACCGGGCAGAGAGGGGCTACACCTTC. It yields the protein CASRDRAERGYTF.

The chain is built from TRBV7-9 and TRBJ1-6; D remains unclear. CDR3 length: 14 amino acids. In germline, CDR1 is SEHNR, CDR2 FQNEAQ (reference sequence). Trimming shortened V by 1 base and J by 10 bases, and 11 bases separated the two germline ends. The CDR3 sequence: CASSLGAFDSPLHF. The CDR3 bases are TGTGCCAGCAGCTTAGGGGCTTTCGACTCACCCCTCCACTTT.

The rearrangement links TRBV3-1 (or the pseudogene TRBV3-2) to TRBJ2-7; the match to TRBD2 covers 11 bases. The germline CDR1 and CDR2 sequences are LGHDT and YNNKEL (reference sequence). CDR3 size: 18 residues. V lost 0 bases, J lost 5 bases, and 12 bases stayed unmatched. This chain's CDR3 is CASSQDPIRLAGRNEQYF. The CDR3 coding sequence is TGTGCCAGCAGCCAAGATCCCATAAGACTAGCGGGACGGAACGAGCAGTACTTC.

The chain links TRBV6-2 or TRBV6-3 to TRBJ2-3; 8 bases are a match to TRBD1. CDR3 length equals 14 residues. CDR1 is MNHEY and CDR2 is SVGEGT in the germline V gene. The V gene end was trimmed by 4 bases and the J gene end by 4 bases; junction bases not matched to a gene: 4. The DNA of the CDR3 is TGTGCCAGCAGTTCCCAGGGGGCTCCAGATACGCAGTATTTT. This translates into CASSSQGAPDTQYF.

The chain carries TRBV5-1 and TRBJ1-1; TRBD1 is a possible D gene (5 bases). Germline CDR1 reads SGHRS; CDR2 reads YFSETQ. The CDR3 is 17 residues long. Trimming pared 0 bases from V and 4 bases from J, leaving 19 bases between. CDR3 in DNA: TGCGCCAGCAGCTTGGGGGTTGGGACGGGAAGGGGCACTGAAGCTTTCTTT. Translated: CASSLGVGTGRGTEAFF.

This sequence joins TRBV4-2 and TRBJ2-1; TRBD1 or TRBD2 may be the D gene (5 bases each). CDR1 and CDR2 (germline): LGHNA, YNFKEQ. This CDR3 is 14 amino acids long. V lost 0 bases to trimming and J lost 8 bases, with 11 bases between them. The DNA of the CDR3 is TGTGCCAGCAGCCAAGACACAGGACTCGATGAGCAGTTCTTC. It encodes CASSQDTGLDEQFF.

This clone has more than one count but fewer than ten. The rearrangement joins TRBV5-1 to TRBJ1-5, with D possibly matching TRBD1 (5 bases). V was trimmed by 4 bases and J by 2 bases, leaving 13 bases between them. The length of the CDR3 is 15 residues. CDR1 and CDR2 (germline): SGHRS, YFSETQ. CDR3 residues: CASSRDGSGNQPQHF. The CDR3 nucleotides are TGCGCCAGCAGCCGGGACGGATCGGGCAATCAGCCCCAGCATTTT. Full variable domain (remainder filled in from reference TRBV5-1 and TRBJ1-5): KAGVTQTPRYLIKTRGQQVTLSCSPISGHRSVSWYQQTPGQGLQFLFEYFSETQRNKGNFPGRFSGRQFSNSRSEMNVSTLELGDSALYLCASSRDGSGNQPQHFGDGTRLSIL.

V and J are TRBV5-1 and TRBJ2-2; either TRBD1 or TRBD2 may supply D (5 bases each). This CDR3 has 14 amino acids. V dropped 4 bases and J dropped 1 base, with 8 bases sitting between them. The germline V gene has CDR1 SGHRS and CDR2 YFSETQ. CDR3 amino acids: CASSGTLNTGELFF. The CDR3 DNA reads as TGCGCCAGCAGCGGGACCTTGAACACCGGGGAGCTGTTTTTT.

The rearrangement uses TRBV5-4 and TRBJ1-1; D possibly corresponds to TRBD1 (6 bases). The CDR3 contains 15 residues. V was clipped by 6 bases and J by 1 base, with 16 bases between them. Germline V gene lookup returns CDR1 SGHNT and CDR2 YYREEE (reference sequence). CDR3 amino acids: CASTLEGGPNTEAFF. The CDR3 DNA is TGTGCCAGCACCCTGGAGGGGGGGCCGAACACTGAAGCTTTCTTT.

V is TRBV19 and J is TRBJ2-7, with D unresolved. CDR1 is LNHDA, CDR2 SQIVND, per germline (reference sequence). CDR3 size: 15 residues. Deletions cut 6 bases from V and 7 bases from J, with 22 bases between. CDR3 amino acids: CASRMGLSPMWEQYF. CDR3 sequence (DNA): TGTGCCAGTAGAATGGGTCTCTCCCCAATGTGGGAGCAGTACTTC.

This clone came up once. The chain has TRBV7-9 and TRBJ2-5, with D possibly matching TRBD2 (6 bases). The germline gives CDR1 SEHNR, CDR2 FQNEAQ (reference sequence). The CDR3 has 13 residues. With 3 bases removed from V and 3 bases from J, the gap between germline ends came to 8 bases. CDR3 coding DNA: TGTGCCAGCAGCTTGGGCGGGGAAGAGACCCAGTACTTC. It encodes CASSLGGEETQYF.